Listed here are 14 T cell receptor beta chains from one sample, sequenced in a study of beta chain features in type 1 diabetes listed by TCRdb under 2018. The library was prepared using the immunoSEQ multiplex PCR assay. The entire amount of isolated RNA was reverse transcribed using the High Capacity cDNA Reverse Transcription Kit, so the sequenced TCRB transcripts were expressed ones. The immuneACCESS repertoire file appears here via TCRdb, limited to in-frame rearrangements. These files lack a portion of the clones; in checked studies, under half of the deficit traces to unresolved V genes, and the cause of the others is not known. The sample includes 250,000 to 350,000 clones, with 14% observed a single time. Over 5% of the sample is taken by the ten largest. Sequencing input: central memory CD4+ T cells from blood. Receptors were obtained from a man aged 25 to 40 in good health.

This clone was counted only a few times. The rearrangement links TRBV10-3 to TRBJ2-1; 12 bases match TRBD1. The V gene's germline CDR1 is ENHRY and CDR2 SYGVKD. Losses at the gene ends were 6 bases for V and 7 bases for J; bases not matched to a gene: 7. The length of the CDR3 is 15 residues. The CDR3: CAISPGQGAQNEQFF. The CDR3 DNA reads TGTGCCATCAGCCCGGGACAGGGGGCACAGAATGAGCAGTTCTTC.

The rearrangement joins TRBV19 to TRBJ1-1, with 8 bases fitting TRBD1. CDR3 length: 13 residues. The ends lost 5 bases at V and 7 bases at J; junction bases unmatched: 6. Germline V CDR1 and CDR2: LNHDA, SQIVND (reference sequence). The chain's CDR3 is CASSGQGAFEAFF. CDR3 bases: TGTGCCAGTAGTGGGCAGGGGGCTTTTGAAGCTTTCTTT.

This rearrangement joins TRBV7-8 to TRBJ1-4; 7 bases are shared with TRBD1. This CDR3 spans 15 amino acids. V shed 0 bases and J 4 bases; nucleotides not matched to a gene: 2. Germline-derived CDR1 and CDR2 are SGHVS and FQNEAQ. The CDR3 DNA sequence: TGTGCCAGCAGCTTAGCGGGACAGAATAATGAAAAACTGTTTTTT. It encodes CASSLAGQNNEKLFF.

This clone was counted ten times or more. This chain's CDR3 is CASSRQGGQGPYEQYV. In DNA, the CDR3 is TGTGCCAGCAGCCGCCAGGGGGGACAGGGACCCTACGAGCAGTACGTC. This rearrangement joins TRBV28 to TRBJ2-7; 9 positions agree with TRBD1. J was trimmed by 2 bases and V by 6 bases; bases with no gene match: 11. Germline values: CDR1 MDHEN, CDR2 SYDVKM. The length of the CDR3 is 16 residues.

J is TRBJ2-5 and V is TRBV7-2; weak D call: TRBD2 (5 bases). V lost 5 bases to trimming and J lost 5 bases, with 15 bases between them. This CDR3 is 14 amino acids long. In germline, CDR1 is SGHTA, CDR2 FQGNSA. CDR3 in DNA: TGTGCCAGCAGCCAAGCGGTAGAGGGCGAGACCCAGTACTTC. It specifies CASSQAVEGETQYF.

V is TRBV6-1 and J is TRBJ2-3, with 11 bases fitting TRBD1. This CDR3 region has 16 residues. Germline CDR1 reads MNHNS; CDR2 reads SASEGT. V lost 4 bases to trimming and J lost 0 bases; unmatched junction nucleotides: 3. CDR3 bases: TGTGCCAGCAGTGCCGGACAGGGGGCTAGCACAGATACGCAGTATTTT. The encoded protein is CASSAGQGASTDTQYF.

The rearrangement joins TRBV7-8 to TRBJ1-6, with 9 bases aligning to TRBD1. The CDR3 has 14 residues. V lost 4 bases and J lost 10; bases outside the gene matches: 5. Germline V gene data show CDR1 as SGHVS and CDR2 as FQNEAQ. The CDR3 loop is CASSSDRGLSPLHF. The DNA for the CDR3 is TGTGCCAGCAGCTCGGACAGGGGCCTATCACCCCTCCACTTT.

This clone was seen more than once but under ten times. V and J are TRBV28 and TRBJ2-1; unclear D gene. With 3 bases removed from V and 6 bases from J, the gap between germline ends came to 9 bases. From germline, CDR1 is MDHEN and CDR2 SYDVKM. The CDR3 covers 13 residues. The CDR3 DNA reads TGTGCCAGCAGTTTGCCCCTAAGCAATGAGCAGTTCTTC. This gives the protein CASSLPLSNEQFF.

CDR3 in DNA: TGTGCCAGCAGCCTTGACCCCAGGGGCGGACAGCCCCAGCATTTT. This sequence encodes CASSLDPRGGQPQHF. This chain connects TRBV5-4 to TRBJ1-5, with a weak D call TRBD1 (6 bases). The germline V gene encodes CDR1 SGHNT and CDR2 YYREEE (reference sequence). The CDR3 spans 15 residues. The V and J ends lost 4 bases and 7 bases respectively, with 18 bases between them. The variable domain in full, completed from reference TRBV5-4 and TRBJ1-5, reads ETGVTQSPTHLIKTRGQQVTLRCSSQSGHNTVSWYQQALGQGPQFIFQYYREEENGRGNFPPRFSGLQFPNYSSELNVNALELDDSALYLCASSLDPRGGQPQHFGDGTRLSIL.

The chain combines TRBV6-1 with TRBJ1-5, with TRBD1 as a possible D gene (5 bases). Germline V lookup: CDR1 MNHNS, CDR2 SASEGT. V shed 5 bases and J shed 12 bases, with 17 bases lying between them. The CDR3 runs 13 residues. As DNA, the CDR3 is TGTGCCAGCAGTCTGGGGCCTACCCTTGTCCAGCATTTT. Protein product: CASSLGPTLVQHF.

To note about this clone: Different DNA sequences within this sample yield the same CDR3. CDR3 sequence: CASSSGTANTGELFF. The CDR3 region has the DNA TGTGCCAGCAGCTCCGGGACAGCGAACACCGGGGAGCTGTTTTTT. The rearrangement links TRBV5-4 to TRBJ2-2, with 7 bases aligning to TRBD1. After removal of 3 bases from V and 0 bases from J, the junction contained 2 bases not matched to a gene. The CDR3 loop spans 15 amino acids. Germline loops: CDR1 SGHNT, CDR2 YYREEE (reference sequence).

This rearrangement joins TRBV10-3 to TRBJ2-5; TRBD2 agrees at 11 bases. The trim removed 6 bases at V and 1 base at J, leaving 4 bases unmatched. Germline V gives CDR1 ENHRY, CDR2 SYGVKD. The CDR3 consists of 15 residues. The CDR3 DNA reads as TGTGCCATCAGAAGGGGACTAGCGGTCCAAGAGACCCAGTACTTC. It codes for CAIRRGLAVQETQYF.

V is TRBV27 and J is TRBJ2-7; TRBD1 matches at 11 bases. V shed 3 bases, J shed 6 bases, and the junction held 7 bases outside the gene matches. The CDR3 length is 15 residues. CDR1 MNHEY and CDR2 SMNVEV come from the germline V gene (reference sequence). The CDR3 DNA sequence: TGTGCCAGCAGTTTCCCGGACAGGGGGCCCGGCGAGCAGTACGTC. Amino acid sequence: CASSFPDRGPGEQYV.

The CDR3 region is CASSEHRDTEAFF. CDR3 coding DNA: TGTGCCAGCAGTGAACACAGGGACACTGAAGCTTTCTTT. The chain couples TRBV6-1 to TRBJ1-1; tentative D call: TRBD1 (6 bases). The CDR3 sequence is 13 residues long. V was clipped by 2 bases and J by 3 bases, with 7 bases between them. CDR1 and CDR2 (germline): MNHNS, SASEGT.